This note documents a single T cell receptor beta chain sequence. The protocol was immunoSEQ multiplex PCR, while the TCRdb copy is restricted to in-frame clones and leaves out a portion. The sample has about 240,000 clones, around four fifths seen once. This entry belongs to a study of blood T cell repertoires in COVID-19. The CDR3 contains 15 residues. The germline gives CDR1 SGDLS, CDR2 YYNGEE. Losses at the gene ends were 3 bases for V and 5 bases for J; bases not matched to a gene: 8. The sample comprised peripheral blood. V and J are TRBV9 and TRBJ2-1; 7 positions match TRBD1. This TCR was recovered from an older woman with active or convalescent COVID-19. The DNA for the CDR3 is TGTGCCAGCAGCGCCAGGGGGTCGACTCACAATGAGCAGTTCTTC. Translating gives CASSARGSTHNEQFF. Looking up the rest from reference TRBV9 and TRBJ2-1 gives the full variable domain: DSGVTQTPKHLITATGQRVTLRCSPRSGDLSVYWYQQSLDQGLQFLIQYYNGEERAKGNILERFSAQQFPDLHSELNLSSLELGDSALYFCASSARGSTHNEQFFGPGTRLTVL.